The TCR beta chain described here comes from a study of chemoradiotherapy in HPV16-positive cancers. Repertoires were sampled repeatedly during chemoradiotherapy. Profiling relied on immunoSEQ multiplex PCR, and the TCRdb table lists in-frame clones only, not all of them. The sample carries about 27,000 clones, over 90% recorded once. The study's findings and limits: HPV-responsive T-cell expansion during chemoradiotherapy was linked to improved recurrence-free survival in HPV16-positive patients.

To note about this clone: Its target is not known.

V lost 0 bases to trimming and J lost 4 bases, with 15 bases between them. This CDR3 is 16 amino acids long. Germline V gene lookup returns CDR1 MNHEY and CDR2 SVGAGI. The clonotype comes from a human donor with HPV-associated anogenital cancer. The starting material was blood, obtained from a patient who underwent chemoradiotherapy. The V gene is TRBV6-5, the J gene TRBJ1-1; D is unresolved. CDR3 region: CASSYSRWAGGTEAFF. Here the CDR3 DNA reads TGTGCCAGCAGTTACTCGAGGTGGGCTGGCGGCACTGAAGCTTTCTTT.